Listed here are 2 T cell receptor beta chains from one sample, sequenced in a study of OX40 agonist ivuxolimab in advanced cancers. Using immunoSEQ multiplex PCR, the repertoire was profiled, and TCRdb retains in-frame clones only, with some absent. The sample shows around 60,000 clones, approximately 80% of them seen only once. This sample comprised CD4+ or CD8+ T cells sorted from blood, obtained in a trial of the OX40 agonist ivuxolimab. Receptors originate from an adult with an advanced solid tumor such as melanoma, head and neck, liver or kidney cancer.

This chain links TRBV4-3 with TRBJ1-2; D call uncertain. There are 15 residues in the CDR3. V was shortened by 0 bases and J by 7 bases, with 15 bases between the two germline ends. Germline CDR1 reads LGHNA; CDR2 reads YSLEER. The CDR3 DNA reads as TGCGCCAGCAGCCAAGACTCTCGGGGTTATGGTGGCTACACCTTC. It specifies CASSQDSRGYGGYTF.

V gene TRBV30 combines with J gene TRBJ2-2; 10 bases are a match to TRBD1. CDR3 length: 18 amino acids. The trim removed 8 bases at V and 0 bases at J, leaving 15 bases unmatched. Germline CDR1 and CDR2: GTSNPN and SVGIG (reference sequence). The CDR3 spells CAGRPRDRGQTNTGELFF. The CDR3 nucleotides read TGTGCCGGACGCCCGCGGGACAGGGGCCAAACGAACACCGGGGAGCTGTTTTTT.